This TCR beta chain was captured by sequencing in a study of blood T cell repertoires in COVID-19. Overall study: Researchers got acute and convalescent COVID-19 samples from the United States, Italy and Spain. In each case, the material was cDNA or gDNA derived from T cells, B-cell-depleted T cells, or PBMCs.

Per the authors' pipeline: Reference gene primer amplification gave nucleated cell count estimates. Sequencing used immunoSEQ multiplex PCR; TCRdb keeps in-frame clones, though not all of them. That table furnishes V, J and clone size, whereas the DNA furnished D and trimming. The table includes 200,000 to 300,000 clones, about 80% detected once. V lost 5 bases, J lost 3 bases, and 4 bases stayed unmatched. The CDR3 covers 14 residues. Per the germline V gene, CDR1 is SGHVS and CDR2 is FQNEAQ. The clonotype was recovered from a young man who had recovered from COVID-19. The gene calls are TRBV7-8 and TRBJ1-5, with 7 bases aligning to TRBD1. Sequencing input: peripheral blood. The CDR3 region is CASSRDRDNQPQHF. In nucleotides, the CDR3 is TGTGCCAGCAGCCGCGACAGGGACAATCAGCCCCAGCATTTT.